The text below deals with one TCR beta chain. The data were taken from a study of blood T cell repertoires in COVID-19. In the source study's methods: Amplified reference gene primers provided the basis for estimating nucleated cell counts. Libraries were prepared by immunoSEQ multiplex PCR; TCRdb keeps only in-frame clonotypes and omits some of them. The DNA was the basis for D and trimming; V, J and clone size are from that table. The table includes 250,000 to 350,000 clones, roughly 87% detected once. The germline gives CDR1 SGHNT, CDR2 YYREEE (reference sequence). V was shortened by 5 bases and J by 4 bases, with 12 bases between the two germline ends. The CDR3 is made up of 13 amino acids.

The V call is TRBV5-4, the J call TRBJ1-2; no definite D call. Sequenced input: peripheral blood. The receptor was isolated from a woman in her fifties or sixties who had recovered from COVID-19. Here the CDR3 DNA reads TGTGCCAGCAGTTTCCGGAGTGTCTATGGCTACACCTTC. Its translation: CASSFRSVYGYTF.